This entry lists 15 T cell receptor beta chains sequenced from one sample in a study of T cell responses to AZD1222 COVID-19 vaccine (dated by TCRdb to 2020 to 2022). The time point tag for this specimen amounts to: baseline before first vaccination. The protocol used for the library was the immunoSEQ multiplex PCR assay. TCRdb took over this immuneACCESS table, retaining in-frame rearrangements with V and J assigned. Such tables are incomplete; in checked studies, under half of the missing clones stem from an unresolved V gene, and the remainder is unexplained. The sample table lists approximately 97,000 clones, roughly nine tenths of them with a count of one. The ten largest make up about 7.5% of the sample. The specimen was peripheral blood, collected on day 0 of AZD1222 vaccination. The source of these receptors is an adult in good health.

This chain connects TRBV9 to TRBJ2-3, with 13 bases aligning to TRBD2. The germline V gene has CDR1 SGDLS and CDR2 YYNGEE. V lost 4 bases to trimming and J lost 3 bases; unmatched junction nucleotides: 5. The CDR3 loop spans 16 amino acids. CDR3 in amino acids: CASSHGLAGATDTQYF. The CDR3 DNA reads as TGTGCCAGCAGCCACGGACTAGCGGGGGCAACAGATACGCAGTATTTT.

This clone was seen just once. This sequence joins TRBV11-1 and TRBJ1-1, with D tentatively TRBD1 (6 bases). Germline CDR1 and CDR2: SGHAT and FQDESV (reference sequence). This CDR3 has 14 residues. The V and J ends lost 3 bases and 3 bases respectively, with 11 bases between them. The CDR3 nucleotides read TGTGCCAGCAGCTTGGACAGAAAACACACTGAAGCTTTCTTT. Amino acids: CASSLDRKHTEAFF.

The rearrangement links TRBV4-1 to TRBJ1-6; 7 positions agree with TRBD1. With 1 base clipped from V and 0 bases from J, the junction kept 6 bases outside the gene matches. This CDR3 region has 18 residues. The germline CDR1 and CDR2 sequences are MGHRA and YSYEKL. This CDR3 is CASSQGGRDSSYNSPLHF. CDR3 bases: TGCGCCAGCAGCCAAGGGGGAAGGGACAGCTCCTATAATTCACCCCTCCACTTT.

The CDR3 sequence is CASSLNRQGMSEKLFF. As DNA, the CDR3 is TGTGCCAGCAGTCTCAACCGACAGGGGATGAGTGAAAAACTGTTTTTT. The V and J genes are TRBV27 and TRBJ1-4, with 8 positions matching TRBD1. In germline, CDR1 is MNHEY, CDR2 SMNVEV (reference sequence). The trim removed 5 bases at V and 7 bases at J, leaving 12 bases unmatched. CDR3 length equals 16 residues.

The chain is built from TRBV3-1 (or the pseudogene TRBV3-2) and TRBJ1-4; 7 bases line up with TRBD1. The V gene end was trimmed by 4 bases and the J gene end by 0 bases; junction bases not matched to a gene: 8. Germline CDR1 and CDR2: LGHDT and YNNKEL (reference sequence). The CDR3 runs to 17 residues. The DNA of the CDR3 is TGTGCCAGCAGCCGCCGACAGGGTTGGACAACTAATGAAAAACTGTTTTTT. Amino acid sequence: CASSRRQGWTTNEKLFF.

This clone was detected only a few times. This chain connects TRBV14 to TRBJ2-2; D might be TRBD2 (6 bases). The CDR3 covers 16 residues. Looked up from germline, CDR1 is SGHDN and CDR2 is FVKESK. Trimming removed 1 base from V and 7 bases from J, with 16 bases in between. DNA for the CDR3: TGTGCCAGCAGCCAAGGAGCAAGGGGTAGCGGCGGGGAGCTGTTTTTT. Its protein product is CASSQGARGSGGELFF.

The gene calls are TRBV27 and TRBJ2-1; weak D call: TRBD2 (5 bases). The CDR3 runs to 14 residues. CDR1 is MNHEY, CDR2 SMNVEV, per germline (reference sequence). Trimming took off 3 bases at V and 5 bases at J, with 11 bases between the two ends. The CDR3 sequence: CASSLEAKNNEQFF. CDR3 DNA: TGTGCCAGCAGTTTGGAGGCTAAAAACAATGAGCAGTTCTTC.

This clone was observed once. The chain joins TRBV7-2 to TRBJ2-1, with TRBD1 identical over 8 bases. The V and J ends lost 7 bases and 8 bases, in that order; junction bases with no gene match: 10. The CDR3 consists of 14 residues. Germline CDR1 and CDR2: SGHTA and FQGNSA. The DNA for the CDR3 is TGTGCCAGCACCGGACAGGGCGTCAACTATGAGCAGTTCTTC. Encoded protein: CASTGQGVNYEQFF.

The V gene is TRBV7-8, the J gene TRBJ1-6, with 8 bases aligning to TRBD1. Germline V gives CDR1 SGHVS, CDR2 FQNEAQ. This CDR3 has 15 residues. V lost 3 bases, J lost 9 bases, and 7 bases stayed unmatched. CDR3: CASSFVQGVGSPLHF. CDR3 coding DNA: TGTGCCAGCAGCTTCGTACAGGGGGTGGGTTCACCCCTCCACTTT. Complete variable domain (other parts from reference TRBV7-8 and TRBJ1-6): GAGVSQSPRYKVAKRGQDVALRCDPISGHVSLFWYQQALGQGPEFLTYFQNEAQLDKSGLPSDRFFAERPEGSVSTLKIQRTQQEDSAVYLCASSFVQGVGSPLHFGNGTRLTVT.

The CDR3 nucleotides read TGCGCCAGCAGCTTACAGGGAGGCACTGAAGCTTTCTTT. Protein product: CASSLQGGTEAFF. This rearrangement joins TRBV5-1 to TRBJ1-1; possibly TRBD1 for D (6 bases). The V end was cut by 2 bases, the J end by 4 bases, with 9 bases between. The CDR3 consists of 13 residues. Germline V lookup: CDR1 SGHRS, CDR2 YFSETQ.

The rearrangement links TRBV7-8 to TRBJ1-2; 7 bases match TRBD1. CDR3 length: 16 amino acids. V shed 0 bases and J 4 bases; nucleotides not matched to a gene: 8. Germline V lookup: CDR1 SGHVS, CDR2 FQNEAQ. In DNA, the CDR3 is TGTGCCAGCAGCTTAGCATTCGGGGACAGTGCCTATGGCTACACCTTC. The encoded protein is CASSLAFGDSAYGYTF.

The rearrangement joins TRBV29-1 to TRBJ2-6; D may match TRBD1 or TRBD2 (5 bases each). This CDR3 has 15 amino acids. Germline CDR1 reads SQVTM; CDR2 reads ANQGSEA. Trimming left V 3 bases short and J 0 bases short, with 9 bases between. The CDR3 region is CSVEGVGSGANVLTF. For the CDR3, the DNA is TGCAGCGTTGAGGGGGTGGGCTCTGGGGCCAACGTCCTGACTTTC.

CDR3 loop: CASRPGSYTEAFF. The CDR3 DNA reads as TGTGCCAGCAGACCGGGATCCTACACTGAAGCTTTCTTT. V and J are TRBV6-5 and TRBJ1-1; D is uncertain. The V gene lost 6 bases and the J gene lost 3 bases, with 11 bases spanning the gap. Germline assignment: CDR1 MNHEY and CDR2 SVGAGI. The CDR3 runs 13 residues.

This rearrangement joins TRBV12-3 or TRBV12-4 to TRBJ2-1; 7 bases agree with TRBD2. J lost 9 bases, V lost 10 bases, and 9 bases had no gene match. This CDR3 is built from 12 residues. The CDR3 nucleotides are TGTGCCACCCGTTGGGGGGGGAGTGAGCAGTTCTTC. This gives the protein CATRWGGSEQFF.

This rearrangement joins TRBV5-4 to TRBJ2-7; 9 positions match TRBD1. Germline values: CDR1 SGHNT, CDR2 YYREEE (reference sequence). The CDR3 contains 13 residues. The V segment lost 4 bases and the J segment 5 bases; nucleotides outside the gene matches: 4. The CDR3 DNA reads TGTGCCAGCAGCGGGACAGGGTGGCACGAGCAGTACTTC. It yields the protein CASSGTGWHEQYF. The variable domain in full, completed from reference TRBV5-4 and TRBJ2-7, reads ETGVTQSPTHLIKTRGQQVTLRCSSQSGHNTVSWYQQALGQGPQFIFQYYREEENGRGNFPPRFSGLQFPNYSSELNVNALELDDSALYLCASSGTGWHEQYFGPGTRLTVT.